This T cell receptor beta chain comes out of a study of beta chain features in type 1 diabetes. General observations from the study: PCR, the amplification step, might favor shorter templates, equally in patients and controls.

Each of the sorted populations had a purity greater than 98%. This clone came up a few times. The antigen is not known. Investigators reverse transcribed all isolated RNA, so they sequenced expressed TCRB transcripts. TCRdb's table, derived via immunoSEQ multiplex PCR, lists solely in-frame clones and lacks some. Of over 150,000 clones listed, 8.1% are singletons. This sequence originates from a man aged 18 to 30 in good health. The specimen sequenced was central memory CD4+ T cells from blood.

The CDR3 nucleotides read TGTGCCACACAAAACAGGGCCTACACTGAAGCTTTCTTT. It encodes CATQNRAYTEAFF. The chain has TRBV6-5 and TRBJ1-1, with D possibly being TRBD1 (6 bases). CDR3 size: 13 residues. Trimming left V 10 bases short and J 3 bases short, with 15 bases between. CDR1 and CDR2 from the germline V gene are MNHEY and SVGAGI.